This T cell receptor (beta chain) was identified in a study of CD8+ T cells in alopecia areata. Once RNA had been extracted, it was reverse transcribed into cDNA to act as the sequencing template. The protocol was immunoSEQ multiplex PCR, while the TCRdb copy is restricted to in-frame clones and leaves out a portion. The sample holds fewer than 350,000 clones, about three fifths seen once. Study results and limitations: There were also resident alphabeta T cells of normal skin sequenced in scalp samples.

Treatment noted: oral pan-JAK inhibitor, 5-10 mg twice daily. This clone was seen only a few times. Its matching antigen is unknown. The source is a human donor with alopecia areata. The starting material was CD4+ T cells sorted from blood, obtained at week 24, from a patient treated with tofacitinib.

Here the CDR3 reads CASSPDGAINYGYTF. For the CDR3, the DNA is TGCGCCAGCAGCCCGGACGGGGCAATCAACTATGGCTACACCTTC. The chain has TRBV5-1 and TRBJ1-2; D possibly corresponds to TRBD1 (5 bases). The CDR3 runs to 15 residues. Trimming stripped 4 bases from V and 2 bases from J, with 15 bases between. From germline, CDR1 is SGHRS and CDR2 YFSETQ.